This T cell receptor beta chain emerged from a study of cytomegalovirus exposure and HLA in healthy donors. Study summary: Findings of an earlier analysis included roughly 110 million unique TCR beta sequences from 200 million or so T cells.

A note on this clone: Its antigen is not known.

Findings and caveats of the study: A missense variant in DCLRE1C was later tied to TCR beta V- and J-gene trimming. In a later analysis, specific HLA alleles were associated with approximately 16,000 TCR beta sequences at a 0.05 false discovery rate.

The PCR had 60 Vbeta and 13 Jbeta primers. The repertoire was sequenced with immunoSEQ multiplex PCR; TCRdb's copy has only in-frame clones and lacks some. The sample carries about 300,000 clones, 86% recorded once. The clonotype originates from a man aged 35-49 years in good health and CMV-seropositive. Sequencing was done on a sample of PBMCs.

The CDR3 sequence is CASISGTSGQETQYF. In DNA form, the CDR3 reads TGCGCCAGCATTTCCGGGACTAGCGGCCAAGAGACCCAGTACTTC. This chain links TRBV10-2 with TRBJ2-5; 11 bases map to TRBD2. The CDR3 spans 15 residues. Losses at the gene ends were 7 bases for V and 1 base for J; bases not matched to a gene: 5. In germline, CDR1 is WSHSY, CDR2 SAAADI.